This is a list of T cell receptor beta chains from one sample in a study of cytomegalovirus exposure and HLA in healthy donors. Sequencing was performed with immunoSEQ multiplex PCR; in TCRdb, only in-frame clones are kept and a portion is missing. The sample shows about 80,000 clones, 65% to 85% of them seen only once. Sequencing used PBMCs. Receptors originate from a woman in her thirties or forties in good health and CMV-seropositive. The CDR3 runs from the conserved cysteine through the conserved F or W. D genes are given only for firm matches. Rows give clone size only sometimes, using once, few, many, or a class for an expanded clone.

NA TRBJ1-2 NA TRBV6-1 TGTGCCAGTATGACAGGCTATGGCTACACCTTC CASMTGYGYTF
NA TRBJ1-5 TRBD1 TRBV10-3 TGTGCCATCAGTGATCCGAGGACAGGGGACAATCAGCCCCAGCATTTT CAISDPRTGDNQPQHF
NA TRBJ2-6 NA TRBV6-1 TGTGCCAGCAGCGGAAACAGGGCTGGGGCCAACGTCCTGACTTTC CASSGNRAGANVLTF
NA TRBJ2-7 TRBD1 TRBV28 TGTGCCAGCAGACCTGGACAGGACCTCTACGAGCAGTACTTC CASRPGQDLYEQYF
NA TRBJ1-2 NA TRBV4-1 TGCGCCAGCAGCCAAGTCACAGGGACGGGACGTGGCTACACCTTC CASSQVTGTGRGYTF
NA TRBJ2-1 NA TRBV7-2 TGTGCCAGCAGCTTGGGACTATCAGGGGTGGGTGAGCAGTTCTTC CASSLGLSGVGEQFF
once TRBJ2-1 TRBD2 TRBV5-6 TGTGCCAGCAGCTTACGACTAGCGGGAGGGCCGGTGTACAATGAGCAGTTCTTC CASSLRLAGGPVYNEQFF
NA TRBJ2-7 TRBD2 TRBV7-9 TGTGCCAGCAGCCCAAACCCTGTGAGCGGGAGCGAGCAGTACTTC CASSPNPVSGSEQYF
NA TRBJ2-1 TRBD2 TRBV4-1 TGCGCCAGCAGCTCCCCCGGGACTAGCGGGAGGATGAACAATGAGCAGTTCTTC CASSSPGTSGRMNNEQFF
NA TRBJ2-2 TRBD2 TRBV4-1 TGCGCCAGCAGCCTCTTGGGGGGGACCGGGGAGCTGTTTTTT CASSLLGGTGELFF
NA TRBJ1-2 TRBD1 TRBV28 TGTGCCAGCAGCCGCGATAGACAGGGGGGAATCTATGGCTACACCTTC CASSRDRQGGIYGYTF
NA TRBJ1-1 NA TRBV6-1 TGTGCCAGCAGTGAAGGGCAGGGATACACTGAAGCTTTCTTT CASSEGQGYTEAFF
NA TRBJ1-5 NA TRBV6-1 TGTGCCAGCAGTGAGGATGGGAGGGGTAATCAGCCCCAGCATTTT CASSEDGRGNQPQHF
few TRBJ2-1 NA TRBV5-1 TGCGCCAGCAGCCCGGGACTCTCCCTGGCTCCATTAGGGGATGAGCAGTTCTTC CASSPGLSLAPLGDEQFF
NA TRBJ1-4 NA TRBV5-1 TGCGCCAGCAGTCGGACAGCAACTAATGAAAAACTGTTTTTT CASSRTATNEKLFF
NA TRBJ2-5 NA TRBV20-1 TGCAGTGCTAGTCTTGAGACCCAGTACTTC CSASLETQYF
once TRBJ1-1 NA TRBV5-1 TGCGCCAGCAGCTTTTCACAGACTGAAGCTTTCTTT CASSFSQTEAFF
NA TRBJ1-5 NA TRBV6-5 TGTGCCAGCAGCCGCGATTTGGTCCAGCCCCAGCATTTT CASSRDLVQPQHF
NA TRBJ2-3 TRBD1 TRBV13 TGTGCCAGCAGCTCACAGGGGGTGGTTGGGATGAGCACAGATACGCAGTATTTT CASSSQGVVGMSTDTQYF
few TRBJ1-1 NA TRBV6-5 TGTGCCAGCAGTTACTCGACGTACGGGTGGGCTTTCTTT CASSYSTYGWAFF
once TRBJ1-4 NA TRBV19 TGTGCCAGTACCGGCGGGGATTTCTCGCCGTCTGGTGAAAAACTGTTTTTT CASTGGDFSPSGEKLFF
NA TRBJ2-1 TRBD1 TRBV27 TGTGCCAGCAGCTCTATGTGGACAGGGGGGACCTTGCATGAGCAGTTCTTC CASSSMWTGGTLHEQFF
NA TRBJ1-2 NA TRBV5-1 TGCGCCAGCAGCGGAGATACCCGGGACTATGGCTACACCTTC CASSGDTRDYGYTF
NA TRBJ2-1 NA TRBV5-1 TGCGCCAGCAGGCCGCGCGGGGTAAATGAGCAGTTCTTC CASRPRGVNEQFF
NA TRBJ1-3 TRBD1 TRBV19 TGTGCCAGTAGTAAAGGACAGGGAGCAGGAAACACCATATATTTT CASSKGQGAGNTIYF
few TRBJ2-3 NA TRBV27 TGTGCCAGCAGCCTAGGTGGATCTAGCACAGATACGCAGTATTTT CASSLGGSSTDTQYF
NA TRBJ1-5 NA TRBV6-1 TGTGCCAGCAGTGAAGGGAGACTTTATAGCAATCAGCCCCAGCATTTT CASSEGRLYSNQPQHF
once TRBJ1-1 NA TRBV30 TGTGCCTGGAGTGCAGAAAACACTGAAGCTTTCTTT CAWSAENTEAFF
NA TRBJ2-1 NA TRBV20-1 TGCAGTGCTAAAAGGGGTAATGAGCAGTTCTTC CSAKRGNEQFF
NA TRBJ2-7 NA TRBV7-2 TGTGCCAGCAGCTTAACACAGGGTGGCGAGCAGTACTTC CASSLTQGGEQYF
NA TRBJ1-1 TRBD1 TRBV6-5 TGTGCCAGCAGACCCGACAGGGCGGGTCAAACTGAAGCTTTCTTT CASRPDRAGQTEAFF
NA TRBJ2-2 TRBD2 TRBV6-1 TGTGCCACCCAGTCTAGCGGGAACACCGGGGAGCTGTTTTTT CATQSSGNTGELFF
NA TRBJ1-1 TRBD1 TRBV29-1 TGCAGCGCGAGGGACAGTGTTACTGAAGCTTTCTTT CSARDSVTEAFF
NA TRBJ2-7 NA TRBV6-5 TGTGCCAGCAAGCAGGGTTCCTACGAGCAGTACTTC CASKQGSYEQYF
NA TRBJ1-5 TRBD1 TRBV6-1 TGTGCCAGCAGTGAAGGAGGTAACGCAGGGGGTCAGCCCCAGCATTTT CASSEGGNAGGQPQHF
once TRBJ2-7 NA TRBV27 TGTGCCAGCAGTTTATACCCGGGGGTACTCTACGAGCAGTACTTC CASSLYPGVLYEQYF
NA TRBJ2-5 NA TRBV4-2 TGTGCCAGCAGCCAAGATATGGGGGCCGGGGAGACCCAGTACTTC CASSQDMGAGETQYF
once TRBJ2-3 NA TRBV19 TGTGCCAGTAGTCCACGATTGGCAACGACAGATACGCAGTATTTT CASSPRLATTDTQYF
NA TRBJ1-2 NA TRBV19 TGTGCCAGTAGTATGGGCCATAACTATGGCTACACCTTC CASSMGHNYGYTF
NA TRBJ1-1 NA TRBV6-1 TGTGCCGGAGAGGGAAAACCCACTGAAGCTTTCTTT CAGEGKPTEAFF
NA TRBJ2-7 TRBD1 TRBV5-1 TGCGCCAGCAGCTTGGGACAGGGGGCCTCGTCCGAGCAGTACTTC CASSLGQGASSEQYF
NA TRBJ2-1 NA TRBV6-6 TGTGCCAGCAGTTACTCTTCGGGAAATGAGCAGTTCTTC CASSYSSGNEQFF
few TRBJ2-5 NA TRBV1 TGCACCAGCAGCCCTCCGACTAGCGGGGGGGAACAAGAGACCCAGTACTTC CTSSPPTSGGEQETQYF
NA TRBJ1-5 NA TRBV5-1 TGCGCCAGCAGCAGAAACGAGGGTGGTCAGCCCCAGCATTTT CASSRNEGGQPQHF
NA TRBJ2-1 TRBD2 TRBV27 TGTGCCAGCAGTTTATCGGGGCGGGGGGCGAGGGATGAGCAGTTCTTC CASSLSGRGARDEQFF
NA TRBJ1-1 TRBD1 TRBV6-5 TGTGCCAGCAAACTAGACAGGGCTGTCACTGAAGCTTTCTTT CASKLDRAVTEAFF
NA TRBJ2-2 NA TRBV6-5 TGTGCCAGCAGTTACTCGAGACAGATCACCGGGGAGCTGTTTTTT CASSYSRQITGELFF
few TRBJ2-5 NA TRBV28 TGTGCCAGCAGTTCTAGGCTCAGGAGCTTCAGACTAGAAATTGAGGGTATGAGGGAGACCCAGTACTTC CASSSRLRSFRLEIEGMRETQYF
NA TRBJ1-4 TRBD1 TRBV7-9 TGTGCCAGCAGCGCCACCCCGGGACAGGGAGATGAAAAACTGTTTTTT CASSATPGQGDEKLFF
NA TRBJ2-5 NA TRBV30 TGTGCCTGGACTACAGAAGAGACCCAGTACTTC CAWTTEETQYF
NA TRBJ1-2 TRBD1 TRBV6-6 TGTGCCAGCAGCAGGACAGGGGGCGATTATGGCTACACCTTC CASSRTGGDYGYTF
once TRBJ1-2 TRBD1 TRBV6-1 TGTGCCAACACCTACAGGGGCTTGGGCTATGGCTACGCCTTC CANTYRGLGYGYAF
few TRBJ2-5 TRBD2 TRBV5-8 TGTGCCAGCAGCTCGGGACTAGCGGGAAACCCAAGAGAGACCCAGTACTTC CASSSGLAGNPRETQYF
NA TRBJ2-5 TRBD2 TRBV2 TGTGCCAGCAGTTCTAGCGGGAGTCGGGAAATTGAGACCCAGTACTTC CASSSSGSREIETQYF
NA TRBJ2-1 TRBD2 TRBV5-6 TGTGCCAGCAGCCAGGGACTAGCGGGGGTTTACAATGAGCAGTTCTTC CASSQGLAGVYNEQFF
NA TRBJ1-5 NA TRBV6-5 TGTGCCAGCAGCCCCCGGGGGATTTTGGGGCAGCCCCAGCATTTT CASSPRGILGQPQHF
NA TRBJ2-3 TRBD2 TRBV7-7 TGTGCCAGCAGTCCGCTAGCGGGAAGGCCAGATACGCAGTATTTT CASSPLAGRPDTQYF
few TRBJ2-5 TRBD1 TRBV6-1 TGTGCCACCGGACAGGGACAAGAGACCCAGTACTTC CATGQGQETQYF
NA TRBJ1-2 NA TRBV30 TGTGCCTGGAGTAGCCAGGGGTATGGCTACACCTTC CAWSSQGYGYTF